Shown below are 24 T cell receptor beta chains from a single sample sequenced in a study of neurological immune-mediated disorders (dated by TCRdb to about 2019). Libraries were built with 5' RACE. Sequencing instrument: Illumina HiSeq 2500. In TCRdb, the public reads were trimmed at Q25 with fastp and aligned with MiXCR, with productive beta chains retained. Entries that share a CDR3 protein sequence are merged under the most common genes and DNA. The table for this sample lists some 57,000 distinct CDR3 sequences; around 5% of them were counted only once. Approximately 3.5% of the sample comes from the top ten. Specimen: PBMCs. These receptors were collected from a woman in her forties or fifties with multiple sclerosis.

Regarding this clonotype: One base away lies a much larger clone, so this may be a sequencing read error. V usage is TRBV7-2 and J usage is TRBJ1-4; the D gene is possibly TRBD1 (6 bases). CDR1 is SGHTA and CDR2 is FQGNSA in the germline V gene. There are 14 residues in the CDR3. Trimming cost V 4 bases and J 4 bases, with 10 bases left between them. The DNA of the CDR3 is TGTGCCAGCAGCTGGACAGAGGATAATGAAAAACTGTTTTTT. This sequence encodes CASSWTEDNEKLFF.

This clonotype was found many times. The chain combines TRBV5-1 with TRBJ2-7; TRBD1 matches 8 bases. This CDR3 has 14 amino acids. The V and J ends lost 4 bases and 3 bases, in that order; junction bases with no gene match: 6. Germline V CDR1 and CDR2: SGHRS, YFSETQ. The DNA for the CDR3 is TGCGCCAGCAGCCGCGACGGACAGGGCTACGAGCAGTACTTC. Translated: CASSRDGQGYEQYF.

This clonotype was seen at least ten times. V is TRBV29-1 and J is TRBJ2-3; tentative D call: TRBD1 (5 bases). The CDR3 has 14 residues. The V and J ends lost 1 base and 2 bases respectively, with 10 bases between them. Germline V lookup: CDR1 SQVTM, CDR2 ANQGSEA. CDR3 sequence reads: CSVEGQTITDTQYF. DNA of the CDR3: TGCAGCGTTGAAGGACAGACAATCACAGATACGCAGTATTTT.

The table lists this clonotype with many counts. The chain employs TRBV5-5 and TRBJ1-5, with no clear D. Germline CDR1 is SGHKS and CDR2 is YYEKEE (reference sequence). This CDR3 is built from 15 residues. Between the trimmed V and J ends, which lost 4 bases and 0 bases, there was a span of 11 bases. CDR3 region: CASSQVAYSNQPQHF. CDR3 nucleotides: TGTGCCAGCAGCCAGGTGGCATATAGCAATCAGCCCCAGCATTTT.

This clonotype was seen many times. J is TRBJ2-4 and V is TRBV20-1; D uncertain. Trimming removed 0 bases from V and 0 bases from J, with 6 bases in between. Germline V gene sequence: CDR1 DFQATT, CDR2 SNEGSKA (reference sequence). The CDR3 covers 14 residues. The CDR3 DNA sequence: TGCAGTGCTAGAGAGAGGATAGCCAAAAACATTCAGTACTTC. Its protein product is CSARERIAKNIQYF.

This clonotype occurred many times. The genes are TRBV6-6 and TRBJ1-4, with D tentatively TRBD1 (6 bases). Per germline, CDR1 MNHNY and CDR2 SVGAGI (reference sequence). Trimming removed 2 bases at V and 7 bases at J, with 11 bases between. This CDR3 comprises 14 residues. The CDR3, as DNA: TGTGCCAGCAGTTACGCCAGGGGAGTTGAAAAACTGTTTTTT. As protein: CASSYARGVEKLFF.

This clonotype was seen repeatedly, ten times or more. The rearrangement joins TRBV29-1 to TRBJ2-1; the match to TRBD1 covers 7 bases. J lost 8 bases, V lost 5 bases, and 12 bases had no gene match. The CDR3 sequence is 14 residues long. Germline V CDR1 and CDR2: SQVTM, ANQGSEA. CDR3 residues: CSVPTPDRADEQFF. DNA for the CDR3: TGCAGCGTTCCCACTCCAGACAGGGCCGATGAGCAGTTCTTC.

A single count supports this clonotype. A much larger clone is a single base away; this may be a read error. The chain couples TRBV28 to TRBJ1-6, with a possible D match to TRBD1 (6 bases). CDR3 length: 15 residues. From germline, CDR1 is MDHEN and CDR2 SYDVKM. CDR3 nucleotides: TGTGCCAACAGTTTACGGACAGCCCTTAATTCACCCCTCCACTTT. It codes for CANSLRTALNSPLHF.

In its sample, this clonotype was seen many times. The chain employs TRBV27 and TRBJ2-7; TRBD1 or TRBD2 may be the D gene (5 bases each). V shed 4 bases and J shed 1 base, with 8 bases lying between them. CDR1 is MNHEY and CDR2 is SMNVEV in the germline V gene (reference sequence). This CDR3 comprises 13 residues. The CDR3 is CASSSGPSYEQYV. In DNA, the CDR3 is TGTGCCAGCAGTTCGGGACCTTCCTACGAGCAGTACGTC.

This clonotype was counted many times. The chain couples TRBV24-1 to TRBJ2-2; 9 positions match TRBD2. V was pared by 3 bases and J by 4 bases, with 5 bases of the junction left unmatched. Germline V gene lookup returns CDR1 KGHDR and CDR2 SFDVKD. The CDR3 length is 16 residues. The CDR3 loop is CATSDVAGAGTGELFF. DNA for the CDR3: TGTGCCACCAGTGATGTAGCGGGGGCGGGCACCGGGGAGCTGTTTTTT.

The rearrangement links TRBV19 to TRBJ1-3; no clear D. Trimming left V 7 bases short and J 4 bases short, with 20 bases between. The CDR3 contains 16 residues. CDR1 LNHDA and CDR2 SQIVND come from the germline V gene (reference sequence). CDR3 loop: CASTHGAAGFGNTIYF. Written as DNA, the CDR3 is TGTGCCAGTACCCACGGAGCAGCAGGTTTCGGAAACACCATATATTTT.

This clonotype was found a few times. J is TRBJ1-1 and V is TRBV18; the D is unclear. V lost 6 bases and J lost 0, with 14 bases in between. Germline CDR1 and CDR2: KGHSH and LQKENI. This CDR3 spans 15 amino acids. The CDR3 bases are TGTGCCAGCTCCCCCAGCGTTATTATGAACACTGAAGCTTTCTTT. Translation: CASSPSVIMNTEAFF.

This clonotype was found many times. The CDR3 sequence: CSARKRYGAIDTQYF. The CDR3 DNA follows: TGCAGTGCTAGAAAGCGTTATGGGGCAATAGATACGCAGTATTTT. This chain connects TRBV20-1 to TRBJ2-3; maybe TRBD1 (5 bases). Germline values: CDR1 DFQATT, CDR2 SNEGSKA (reference sequence). Trimming stripped 2 bases from V and 5 bases from J, with 17 bases between. This CDR3 comprises 15 residues.

This clonotype showed up many times. The rearrangement joins TRBV6-2 or TRBV6-3 to TRBJ2-7; TRBD2 matches at 14 bases. This CDR3 region has 14 residues. CDR1 is MNHEY and CDR2 is SVGEGT in the germline V gene. V trimming: 5 bases; J trimming: 4 bases; junction bases outside the gene matches: 1. The CDR3: CASSRTSGGYEQYF. The CDR3 nucleotides are TGTGCCAGCAGTCGGACTAGCGGGGGGTACGAGCAGTACTTC.

At least ten counts were recorded for this clonotype. The V call is TRBV3-1, the J call TRBJ2-7; the match to TRBD1 covers 8 bases. Germline trimming cut 4 bases from V and 6 bases from J; bases unmatched to any gene: 5. Germline V gene lookup returns CDR1 LGHDT and CDR2 YNNKEL (reference sequence). The CDR3 is 13 amino acids. CDR3 in amino acids: CASSRDRRGEQYF. Written as DNA, the CDR3 is TGTGCCAGCAGCCGGGACAGGCGTGGCGAGCAGTACTTC.

This clonotype was recorded at least ten times. The chain couples TRBV3-1 to TRBJ1-2, with a weak D call TRBD1 (6 bases). The germline V and J ends were trimmed by 0 bases and 4 bases, with 9 bases remaining between them. Per germline, CDR1 LGHDT and CDR2 YNNKEL (reference sequence). The CDR3 covers 14 residues. As DNA, the CDR3 is TGTGCCAGCAGCCAAGATCACAGGGTCTATGGCTACACCTTC. This gives the protein CASSQDHRVYGYTF.

This clonotype was seen ten or more times. Relative to the germline gene, one junction end is altered; a read error may explain this. The chain links TRBV12-3 or TRBV12-4 to TRBJ2-2; 8 bases fit TRBD1. The CDR3 spans 15 residues. The CDR3 here is CASSPLTGVKGELFF. The DNA for the CDR3 is TGTGCCAGCAGTCCCCTGACAGGGGTAAAAGGGGAACTGTTTTTT.

There are many counts of this clonotype. The rearrangement links TRBV4-3 to TRBJ1-6; D ambiguous. CDR1 and CDR2 (germline): LGHNA, YSLEER. The CDR3 totals 14 residues. V was clipped by 0 bases and J by 6 bases, with 6 bases between them. The CDR3 loop reads CASSQEGSNSPLHF. Written as DNA, the CDR3 is TGCGCCAGCAGCCAAGAGGGGAGTAATTCACCCCTCCACTTT.

This clonotype was recorded many times. This chain links TRBV20-1 with TRBJ1-5, with D possibly TRBD1 on 6 matching bases. The CDR3 has 12 amino acids. Per germline, CDR1 DFQATT and CDR2 SNEGSKA (reference sequence). Trimming left V 4 bases short and J 7 bases short, with 11 bases between. CDR3 in amino acids: CSAMSGQQPQHF. The CDR3, as DNA: TGCAGTGCTATGTCCGGACAGCAGCCCCAGCATTTT.

This clonotype was recorded a few times. The rearrangement joins TRBV5-1 to TRBJ2-3; D tentatively reads TRBD1 or TRBD2 (5 bases each). The CDR3 is made up of 18 amino acids. V was clipped by 1 base and J by 0 bases, with 18 bases between them. Germline V gene lookup returns CDR1 SGHRS and CDR2 YFSETQ. Written as DNA, the CDR3 is TGCGCCAGCAGCTTGTTCTCCCCTTCGGGGCTTAGCACAGATACGCAGTATTTT. Its translation is CASSLFSPSGLSTDTQYF.

This clonotype was observed many times. DNA for the CDR3: TGCGCCAGCAGCTTGGAGGGCAGGACTAACTATGGCTACACCTTC. Protein: CASSLEGRTNYGYTF. The rearrangement joins TRBV5-1 to TRBJ1-2; D remains unclear. The CDR3 is made up of 15 amino acids. V gave up 0 bases and J gave up 0 bases, with 9 bases separating them. In germline, CDR1 is SGHRS, CDR2 YFSETQ.

This clonotype was seen many times. J is TRBJ2-1 and V is TRBV5-1; TRBD2 might be the D (5 bases). Trimming pared 0 bases from V and 3 bases from J, leaving 7 bases between. The CDR3 is made up of 14 amino acids. Per the germline V gene, CDR1 is SGHRS and CDR2 is YFSETQ. The CDR3 reads CASSLDGDYNEQFF. The DNA of the CDR3 is TGCGCCAGCAGCTTGGACGGGGACTACAATGAGCAGTTCTTC.

This chain joins TRBV18 and TRBJ1-3; TRBD1 matches at 7 bases. The CDR3 extends over 20 amino acids. Germline lookup yields CDR1 KGHSH and CDR2 LQKENI. The ends lost 3 bases at V and 1 base at J; junction bases unmatched: 18. Here the CDR3 DNA reads TGTGCCAGCTCACCCCCTTCCGACAGGGTTGGATTAGTATCTGGAAACACCATATATTTT. Protein product: CASSPPSDRVGLVSGNTIYF.

There are many counts of this clonotype. This chain uses TRBV20-1 with TRBJ2-2; D is unclear. Germline CDR1 and CDR2: DFQATT and SNEGSKA (reference sequence). The CDR3 length is 15 residues. Trimming cost V 0 bases and J 6 bases, with 14 bases left between them. The CDR3: CSARDSRGWAGELFF. The CDR3 bases are TGCAGTGCTAGAGATAGCCGCGGTTGGGCCGGGGAGCTGTTTTTT.